This paragraph covers one T cell receptor beta chain sequence. The sample belongs to a study of cytomegalovirus exposure and HLA in healthy donors. PCR primers comprised 60 Vbeta and 13 Jbeta primers. Clones were sequenced by immunoSEQ multiplex PCR, and TCRdb holds only the in-frame ones, with some missing. The sample lists 220,000 or so clones, more than 65% occurring once. The CDR3 totals 15 residues. Trimming took 0 bases from V and 4 from J, leaving 12 bases between them. The germline V gene encodes CDR1 LNHDA and CDR2 SQIVND (reference sequence). This rearrangement joins TRBV19 to TRBJ1-2; D gene ambiguous. The sequenced sample consisted of PBMCs. This TCR came from a woman aged 25 to 39 in good health and CMV-seronegative. In nucleotides, the CDR3 is TGTGCCAGTAGTATAGATCACCGCGAGTCCTATGGCTACACCTTC. This encodes CASSIDHRESYGYTF.